A selection of T cell receptor beta chains follows, all from one sample in a study of T cell repertoires in cytomegalovirus infection. Using its own MiXCR run on the reads, TCRdb lists one record per CDR3 protein. The sample holds 650,000 to 900,000 distinct CDR3 sequences, just under 30% seen once. For these TCRs, the target antigens are not known. The sample was cultured CD8+ T cells from PBMCs, taken from culture after CMV antigen stimulation. The receptor source for this set is a human donor in good health (CMV status not recorded). Some clones in this sample may be carry-over from other donors' samples. The conserved cysteine and the conserved F or W are not part of the CDR3 here. The order of the fields is J gene, V gene, CDR3 protein.

>TRBJ1-5|TRBV6-5
ASRKTGISNQPQH
>TRBJ2-5|TRBV7-2
ASSSRSPRETQY
>TRBJ1-4|TRBV19
ATRVTSSNEKLF
>TRBJ1-2|TRBV27
ASSLVAASVGYT
>TRBJ2-3|TRBV7-2
ASSLTGGGPPDTQY
>TRBJ1-2|TRBV19
ASSIAGTADGYT
>TRBJ1-1|TRBV7-2
ASSLDWITAF
>TRBJ2-7|TRBV11-2
ASSLLGGATYEQY
>TRBJ1-2|TRBV6-1
ASLRGDYGYT
>TRBJ2-3|TRBV20-1
SARTPLAGVSTDTQY
>TRBJ1-5|TRBV7-2
ASSLEPAGNQPQH
>TRBJ2-2|TRBV6-6
ASSYPGQGGTGELF
>TRBJ1-4|TRBV12-3/TRBV12-4
ASSLSGFSTNEKLF
>TRBJ2-2|TRBV2
ASMRLTGELF
>TRBJ2-1|TRBV4-1
ASSQGADEQF
>TRBJ1-2|TRBV7-6
ASSLYGQGYYGYT
>TRBJ1-1|TRBV5-4
ASSKGHMNTEAF
>TRBJ1-1|TRBV4-2
ASSQDLRGNAEAF
>TRBJ1-5|TRBV7-8
ASSLFSPPGGQPQH
>TRBJ2-5|TRBV6-6
ASTRAGGIETQY
>TRBJ2-7|TRBV4-1
ASSQGSLQLAYEQY
>TRBJ1-2|TRBV12-3/TRBV12-4
ASSFWDRGPLGYGYT
>TRBJ1-3|TRBV29-1
SVMAAGNTIY
>TRBJ1-1|TRBV7-2
ASSYGQGAVEAF